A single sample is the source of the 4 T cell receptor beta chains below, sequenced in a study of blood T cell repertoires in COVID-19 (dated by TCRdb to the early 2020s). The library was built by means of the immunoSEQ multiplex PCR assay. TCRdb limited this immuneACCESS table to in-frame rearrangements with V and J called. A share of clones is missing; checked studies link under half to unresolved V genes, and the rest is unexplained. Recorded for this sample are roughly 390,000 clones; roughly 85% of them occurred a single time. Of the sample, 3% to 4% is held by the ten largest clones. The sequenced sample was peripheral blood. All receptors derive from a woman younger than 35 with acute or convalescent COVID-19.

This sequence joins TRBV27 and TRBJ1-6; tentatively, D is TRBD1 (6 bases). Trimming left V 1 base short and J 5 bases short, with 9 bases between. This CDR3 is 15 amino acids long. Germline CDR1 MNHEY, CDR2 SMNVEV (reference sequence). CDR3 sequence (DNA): TGTGCCAGCAGTTTATTACAGGGCGATAATTCACCCCTCCACTTT. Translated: CASSLLQGDNSPLHF.

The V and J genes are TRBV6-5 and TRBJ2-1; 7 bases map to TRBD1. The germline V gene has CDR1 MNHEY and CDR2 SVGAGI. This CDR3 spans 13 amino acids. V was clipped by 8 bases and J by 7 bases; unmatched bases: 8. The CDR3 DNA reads TGTGCCAGCTGGGACAGCGCCGGGAATGAGCAGTTCTTC. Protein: CASWDSAGNEQFF.

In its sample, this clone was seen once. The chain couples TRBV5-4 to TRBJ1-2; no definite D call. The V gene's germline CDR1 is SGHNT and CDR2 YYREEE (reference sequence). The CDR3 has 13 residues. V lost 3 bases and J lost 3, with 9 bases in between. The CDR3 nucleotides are TGTGCCAGCAGCTGGGCCCCTGACTATGGCTACACCTTC. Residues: CASSWAPDYGYTF.

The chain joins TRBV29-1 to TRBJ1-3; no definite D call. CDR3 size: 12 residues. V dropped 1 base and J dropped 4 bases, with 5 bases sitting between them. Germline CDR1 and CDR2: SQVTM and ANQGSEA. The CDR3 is CSVEAQGNTIYF. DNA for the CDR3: TGCAGCGTTGAAGCCCAGGGAAACACCATATATTTT.